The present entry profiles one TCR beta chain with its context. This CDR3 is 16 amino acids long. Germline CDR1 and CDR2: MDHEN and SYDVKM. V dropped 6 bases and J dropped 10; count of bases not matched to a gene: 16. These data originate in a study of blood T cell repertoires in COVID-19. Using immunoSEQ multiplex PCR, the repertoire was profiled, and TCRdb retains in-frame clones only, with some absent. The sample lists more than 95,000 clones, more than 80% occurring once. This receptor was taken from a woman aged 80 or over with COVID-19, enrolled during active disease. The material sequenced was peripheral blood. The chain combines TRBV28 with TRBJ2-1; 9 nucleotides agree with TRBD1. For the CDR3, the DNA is TGTGCCAGCAGCCTGCCCGGGACAGGGTTAGTAGGCGAGCAGTTCTTC. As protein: CASSLPGTGLVGEQFF.